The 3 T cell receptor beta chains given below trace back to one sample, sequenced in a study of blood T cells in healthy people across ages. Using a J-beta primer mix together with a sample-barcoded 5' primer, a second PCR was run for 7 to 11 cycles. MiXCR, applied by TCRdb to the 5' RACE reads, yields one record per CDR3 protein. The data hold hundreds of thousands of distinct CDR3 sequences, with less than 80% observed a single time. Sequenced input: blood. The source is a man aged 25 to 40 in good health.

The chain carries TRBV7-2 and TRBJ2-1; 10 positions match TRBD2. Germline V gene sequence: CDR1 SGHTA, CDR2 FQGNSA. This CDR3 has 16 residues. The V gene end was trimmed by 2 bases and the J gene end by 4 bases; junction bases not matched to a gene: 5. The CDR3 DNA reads TGTGCCAGCAGCTTACAAAGCGGGGGGGCTTACAATGAGCAGTTCTTC. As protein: CASSLQSGGAYNEQFF. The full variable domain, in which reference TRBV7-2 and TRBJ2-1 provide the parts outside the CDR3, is GAGVSQSPSNKVTEKGKDVELRCDPISGHTALYWYRQSLGQGLEFLIYFQGNSAPDKSGLPSDRFSAERTGGSVSTLTIQRTQQEDSAVYLCASSLQSGGAYNEQFFGPGTRLTVL.

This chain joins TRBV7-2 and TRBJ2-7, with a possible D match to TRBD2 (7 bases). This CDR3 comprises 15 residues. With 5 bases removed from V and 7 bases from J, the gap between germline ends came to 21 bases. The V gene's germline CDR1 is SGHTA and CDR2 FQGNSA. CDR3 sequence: CASSNGGASYNEQYF. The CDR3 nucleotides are TGTGCCAGCAGCAATGGGGGGGCCTCCTACAATGAGCAGTACTTC.

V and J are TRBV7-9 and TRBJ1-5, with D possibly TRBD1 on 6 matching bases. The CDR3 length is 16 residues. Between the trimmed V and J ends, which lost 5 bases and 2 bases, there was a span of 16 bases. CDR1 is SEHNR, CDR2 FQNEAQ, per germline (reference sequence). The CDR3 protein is CASSARGSGGNQPQHF. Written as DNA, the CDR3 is TGTGCCAGCAGCGCGAGGGGCTCAGGGGGCAATCAGCCCCAGCATTTT.